This T cell receptor (beta chain) was identified in a study of blood T cell repertoires in COVID-19. Study in general: Spain, Italy and the United States supplied samples that represented acute and convalescent COVID-19. The analysed material was cDNA or gDNA that came from T cells, B-cell-depleted T cells, or PBMCs.

The germline V gene encodes CDR1 SNHLY and CDR2 FYNNEI. V gave up 6 bases and J gave up 4 bases; unmatched junction bases: 14. This CDR3 comprises 16 residues. Study processing details: Quantification of nucleated cells was approximated via reference gene primer amplification. Profiling relied on immunoSEQ multiplex PCR, and the TCRdb table lists in-frame clones only, not all of them. Clonal size and the V and J genes are those of that table, whereas D and trimming came from the DNA. The sample carries roughly 360,000 clones, roughly 80% recorded once. Specimen: peripheral blood. The chain combines TRBV2 with TRBJ1-2; 7 positions match TRBD1. This sequence was found in a human donor with acute or convalescent COVID-19. The donor label of this sample is uncertain. The CDR3 bases are TGTGCCAGCAGCCGACTGGGACAGCAGTCTGGCTATGGCTACACCTTC. Its translation is CASSRLGQQSGYGYTF.